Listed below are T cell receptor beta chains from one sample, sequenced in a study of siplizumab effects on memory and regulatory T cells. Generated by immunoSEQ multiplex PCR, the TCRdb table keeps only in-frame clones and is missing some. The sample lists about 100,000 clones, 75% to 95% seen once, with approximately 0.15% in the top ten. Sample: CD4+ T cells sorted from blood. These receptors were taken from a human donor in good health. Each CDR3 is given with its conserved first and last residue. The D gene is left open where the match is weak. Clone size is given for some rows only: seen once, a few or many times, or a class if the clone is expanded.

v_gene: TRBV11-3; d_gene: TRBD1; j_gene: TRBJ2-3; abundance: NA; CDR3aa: CASSTGQGGTDTQYF; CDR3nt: TGTGCCAGCAGCACCGGACAGGGGGGCACAGATACGCAGTATTTT
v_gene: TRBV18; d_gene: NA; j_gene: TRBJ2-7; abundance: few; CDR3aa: CASSPLSTSYEQYF; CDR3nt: TGTGCCAGCTCCCCTTTGAGCACATCCTACGAGCAGTACTTC
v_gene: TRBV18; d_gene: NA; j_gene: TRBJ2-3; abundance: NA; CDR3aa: CASSPPSGYTDTQYF; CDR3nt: TGTGCCAGCTCACCACCTTCCGGCTACACAGATACGCAGTATTTT
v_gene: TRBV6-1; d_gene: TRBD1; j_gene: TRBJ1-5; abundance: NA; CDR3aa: CASSGRDSYSNQPQHF; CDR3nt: TGTGCCAGCAGTGGCCGGGACAGCTATAGCAATCAGCCCCAGCATTTT
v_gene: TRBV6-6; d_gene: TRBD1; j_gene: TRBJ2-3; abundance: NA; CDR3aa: CASSDTGGDTQYF; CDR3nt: TGTGCCAGCAGTGATACAGGGGGCGATACGCAGTATTTT
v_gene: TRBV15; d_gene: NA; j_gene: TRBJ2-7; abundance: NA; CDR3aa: CATSRGFSYEQYF; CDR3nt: TGTGCCACCAGCAGGGGATTTAGCTACGAGCAGTACTTC
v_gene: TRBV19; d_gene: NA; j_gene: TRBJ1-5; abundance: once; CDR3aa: CASNGGQAGAQPQHF; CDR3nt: TGTGCCAGTAACGGTGGTCAGGCAGGGGCTCAGCCCCAGCATTTT
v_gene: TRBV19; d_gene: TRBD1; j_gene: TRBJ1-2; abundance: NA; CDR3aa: CASSTTGDGYTF; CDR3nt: TGTGCCAGTAGTACGACAGGGGACGGCTACACCTTC
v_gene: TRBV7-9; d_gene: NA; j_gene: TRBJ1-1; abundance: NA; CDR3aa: CASTLTGNTEAFF; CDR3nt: TGTGCCAGCACCCTGACAGGGAACACTGAAGCTTTCTTT
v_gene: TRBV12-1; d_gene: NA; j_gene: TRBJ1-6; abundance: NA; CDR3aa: CASSVLGTGDSPLHF; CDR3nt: TGTGCCAGCAGCGTCCTCGGGACAGGGGATTCACCCCTCCACTTT
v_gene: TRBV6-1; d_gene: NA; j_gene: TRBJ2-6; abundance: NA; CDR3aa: CASSEAGTGANVLTF; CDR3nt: TGTGCCAGCAGTGAAGCTGGGACTGGGGCCAACGTCCTGACTTTC
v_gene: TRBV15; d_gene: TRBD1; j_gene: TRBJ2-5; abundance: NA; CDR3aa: CATSNVLGQGRQETQYF; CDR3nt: TGTGCCACCAGCAACGTCCTGGGACAGGGACGACAGGAGACCCAGTACTTC
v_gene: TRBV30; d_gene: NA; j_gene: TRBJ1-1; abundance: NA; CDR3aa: CACPGWTGNTEAFF; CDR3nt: TGTGCCTGCCCAGGATGGACGGGGAACACTGAAGCTTTCTTT
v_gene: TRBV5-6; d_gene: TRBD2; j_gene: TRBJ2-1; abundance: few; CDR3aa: CASSWGLAGGYNEQFF; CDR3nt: TGTGCCAGCAGCTGGGGACTAGCGGGGGGATACAATGAGCAGTTCTTC
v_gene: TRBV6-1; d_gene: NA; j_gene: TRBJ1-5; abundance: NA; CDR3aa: CASNTGGGDVQPQHF; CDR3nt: TGTGCCAGCAATACCGGGGGGGGAGACGTCCAGCCCCAGCATTTT
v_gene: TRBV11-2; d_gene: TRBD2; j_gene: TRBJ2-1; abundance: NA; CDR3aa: CASSLDYSGGTYNEQFF; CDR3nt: TGTGCCAGCAGCTTAGACTATAGCGGGGGGACCTACAATGAGCAGTTCTTC
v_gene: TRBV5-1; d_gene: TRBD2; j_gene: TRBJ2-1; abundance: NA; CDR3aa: CASSFLAGADNEQFF; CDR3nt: TGCGCCAGCAGCTTTCTAGCGGGGGCCGACAATGAGCAGTTCTTC
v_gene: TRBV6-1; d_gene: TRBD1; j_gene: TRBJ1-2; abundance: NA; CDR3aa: CASSPTGGYGYTF; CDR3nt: TGTGCCAGCAGCCCGACAGGGGGCTATGGCTACACCTTC
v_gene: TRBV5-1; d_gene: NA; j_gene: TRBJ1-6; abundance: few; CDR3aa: CASSLARNSPLHF; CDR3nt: TGCGCCAGCAGCTTGGCAAGGAATTCACCCCTCCACTTT
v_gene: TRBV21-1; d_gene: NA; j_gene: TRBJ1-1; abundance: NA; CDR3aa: CASSKGWGPEAFF; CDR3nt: TGTGCCAGCAGCAAGGGGTGGGGCCCTGAAGCTTTCTTT
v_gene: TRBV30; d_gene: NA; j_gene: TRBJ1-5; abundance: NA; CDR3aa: CAWSVPHSWQPQHF; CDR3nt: TGTGCCTGGAGTGTGCCACACTCCTGGCAGCCCCAGCATTTT
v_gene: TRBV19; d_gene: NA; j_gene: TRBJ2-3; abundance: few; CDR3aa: CASSIGWAGSTDTQYF; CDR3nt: TGTGCCAGTAGTATAGGATGGGCAGGGAGCACAGATACGCAGTATTTT
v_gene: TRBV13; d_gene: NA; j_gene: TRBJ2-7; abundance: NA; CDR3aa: CASSTGPLSNEQYF; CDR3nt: TGTGCCAGCAGCACCGGGCCCTTATCTAACGAGCAGTACTTC
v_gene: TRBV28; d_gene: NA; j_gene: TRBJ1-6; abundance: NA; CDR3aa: CASSQINSPLHF; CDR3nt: TGTGCCAGCAGTCAGATTAATTCACCCCTCCACTTT
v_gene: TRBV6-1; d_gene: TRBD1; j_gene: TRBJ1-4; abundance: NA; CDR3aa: CASRLQGINEKLFF; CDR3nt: TGTGCCAGCAGGCTACAGGGGATTAATGAAAAACTGTTTTTT
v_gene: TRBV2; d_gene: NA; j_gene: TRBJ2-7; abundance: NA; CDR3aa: CASSRQAESYEQYF; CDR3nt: TGTGCCAGCAGTAGACAGGCCGAATCCTACGAGCAGTACTTC
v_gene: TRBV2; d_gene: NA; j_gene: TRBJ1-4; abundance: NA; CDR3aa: CASSGYGGPEKLFF; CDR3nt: TGTGCCAGCAGTGGATACGGGGGTCCAGAAAAACTGTTTTTT
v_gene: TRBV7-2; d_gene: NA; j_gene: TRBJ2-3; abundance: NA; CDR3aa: CASSTGLPSTDTQYF; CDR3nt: TGTGCCAGCAGCACCGGACTACCTAGCACAGATACGCAGTATTTT
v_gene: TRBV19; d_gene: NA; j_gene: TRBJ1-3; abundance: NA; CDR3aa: CASSTASGNTIYF; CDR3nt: TGTGCCAGTAGTACGGCCTCTGGAAACACCATATATTTT
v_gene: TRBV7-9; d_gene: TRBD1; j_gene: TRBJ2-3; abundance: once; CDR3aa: CASSFLPDRGSKDTQYF; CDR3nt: TGTGCCAGCAGCTTTCTGCCCGACAGGGGTTCAAAAGATACGCAGTATTTT
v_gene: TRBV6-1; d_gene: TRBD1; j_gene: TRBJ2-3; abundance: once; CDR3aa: CASSWTGKWTDTQYF; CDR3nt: TGTGCCAGCAGTTGGACAGGGAAGTGGACAGATACGCAGTATTTT
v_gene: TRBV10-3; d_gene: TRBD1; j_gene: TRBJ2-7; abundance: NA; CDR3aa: CASTGDTYEQYF; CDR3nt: TGTGCCTCAACAGGGGATACCTACGAGCAGTACTTC
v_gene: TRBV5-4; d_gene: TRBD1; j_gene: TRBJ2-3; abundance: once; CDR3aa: CASSEGQAGADTQYF; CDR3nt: TGTGCCAGCAGCGAGGGACAGGCAGGAGCAGATACGCAGTATTTT
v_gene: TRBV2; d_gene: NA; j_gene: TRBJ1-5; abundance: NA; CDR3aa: CASSGEGLIGQPQHF; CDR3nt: TGTGCCAGCAGTGGGGAAGGGCTAATAGGACAGCCCCAGCATTTT
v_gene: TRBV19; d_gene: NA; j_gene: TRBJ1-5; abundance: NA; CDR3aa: CASSIAGGVTEPQHF; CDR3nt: TGTGCCAGTAGTATAGCCGGGGGGGTTACGGAGCCCCAGCATTTT
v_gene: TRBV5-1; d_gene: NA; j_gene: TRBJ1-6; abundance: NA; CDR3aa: CASSLAGQGYNSPLHF; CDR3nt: TGCGCCAGCAGCTTGGCGGGGCAGGGCTATAATTCACCCCTCCACTTT
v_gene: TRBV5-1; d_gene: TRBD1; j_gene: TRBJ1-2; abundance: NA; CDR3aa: CASSLEGALFTNYGYTF; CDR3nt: TGCGCCAGCAGCTTGGAGGGGGCTCTATTCACTAACTATGGCTACACCTTC
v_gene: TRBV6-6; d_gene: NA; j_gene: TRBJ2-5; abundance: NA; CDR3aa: CASGFSGGAGETQYF; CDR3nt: TGTGCCAGCGGGTTTTCTGGGGGGGCTGGAGAGACCCAGTACTTC
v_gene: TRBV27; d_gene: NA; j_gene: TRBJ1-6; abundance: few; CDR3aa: CASSLAGNSPLHF; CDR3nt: TGTGCCAGCAGTTTGGCCGGCAATTCACCCCTCCACTTT
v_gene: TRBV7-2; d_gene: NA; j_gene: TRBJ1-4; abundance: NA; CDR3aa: CASSLRRNEKLFF; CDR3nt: TGTGCCAGCAGCTTAAGGAGAAATGAAAAACTGTTTTTT
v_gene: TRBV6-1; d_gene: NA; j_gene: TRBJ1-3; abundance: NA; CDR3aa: CASSDGSNTIYF; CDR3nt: TGTGCCAGCAGTGACGGTTCAAACACCATATATTTT
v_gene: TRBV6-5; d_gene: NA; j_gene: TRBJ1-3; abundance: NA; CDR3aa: CASGISGNTIYF; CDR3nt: TGTGCCAGCGGCATCTCTGGAAACACCATATATTTT
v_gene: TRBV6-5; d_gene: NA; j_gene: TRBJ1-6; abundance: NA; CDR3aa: CATGTRNSPLHF; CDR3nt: TGTGCCACCGGGACACGCAATTCACCCCTCCACTTT
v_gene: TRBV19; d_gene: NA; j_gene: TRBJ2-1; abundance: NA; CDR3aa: CASTPGRASYNEQFF; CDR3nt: TGTGCCAGTACCCCGGGCAGGGCATCCTACAATGAGCAGTTCTTC
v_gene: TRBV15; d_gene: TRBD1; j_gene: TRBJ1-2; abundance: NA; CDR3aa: CATSRDATGGFDYTF; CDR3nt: TGTGCCACCAGCAGAGATGCGACAGGGGGCTTCGACTACACCTTC
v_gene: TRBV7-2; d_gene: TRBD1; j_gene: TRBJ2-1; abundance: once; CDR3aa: CASSMGQPFRNEQFF; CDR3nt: TGTGCCAGCAGCATGGGACAGCCCTTTAGGAATGAGCAGTTCTTC
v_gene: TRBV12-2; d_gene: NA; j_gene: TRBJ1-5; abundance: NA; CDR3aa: CASRFPDQNQPQHF; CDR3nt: TGTGCAAGTCGCTTCCCGGACCAAAATCAGCCCCAGCATTTT